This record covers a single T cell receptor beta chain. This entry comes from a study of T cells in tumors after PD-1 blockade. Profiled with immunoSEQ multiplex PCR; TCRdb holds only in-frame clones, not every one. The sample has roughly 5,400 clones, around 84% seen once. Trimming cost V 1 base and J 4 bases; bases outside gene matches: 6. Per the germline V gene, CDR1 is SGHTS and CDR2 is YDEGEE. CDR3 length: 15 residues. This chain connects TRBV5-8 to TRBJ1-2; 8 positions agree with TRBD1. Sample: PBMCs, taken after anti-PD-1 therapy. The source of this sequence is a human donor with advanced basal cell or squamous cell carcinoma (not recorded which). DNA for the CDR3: TGTGCCAGCAGCTTGTCACAGGGGGGATTCTATGGCTACACCTTC. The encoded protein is CASSLSQGGFYGYTF.